These 6 T cell receptor beta chains share one sample of origin, sequenced in a study of T cell changes during pregnancy in multiple sclerosis. Clones were sequenced by immunoSEQ multiplex PCR, and TCRdb holds only the in-frame ones, with some missing. The sample holds some 90,000 clones; roughly 90% are singletons and the top ten take more than 1.5%. The input for sequencing was peripheral blood, taken in the first trimester of pregnancy. These receptor sequences come from a female donor with multiple sclerosis, enrolled in a pregnancy study.

The CDR3 nucleotides read TGTGCCAGCAGCCCTGGACAGGCACGAGACACCATATATTTT. Its protein is CASSPGQARDTIYF. The V call is TRBV7-3, the J call TRBJ1-3, with 7 nucleotides matching TRBD1. CDR1 is SGHTA, CDR2 FQGTGA, per germline. Trimming cost V 5 bases and J 8 bases; bases outside gene matches: 9. CDR3 size: 14 residues.

This clone was detected only a few times. The CDR3, as DNA: TGTGCCAGCAGTGAAGGACAGGACTATGGCTACACCTTC. This gives the protein CASSEGQDYGYTF. The chain is built from TRBV2 and TRBJ1-2, with D maybe TRBD1 (6 bases). The CDR3 is 13 residues long. V lost 1 base and J 3 bases, leaving 6 bases between the germline ends. Germline V CDR1 and CDR2: SNHLY, FYNNEI. The full variable domain, in which reference TRBV2 and TRBJ1-2 provide the parts outside the CDR3, is EPEVTQTPSHQVTQMGQEVILRCVPISNHLYFYWYRQILGQKVEFLVSFYNNEISEKSEIFDDQFSVERPDGSNFTLKIRSTKLEDSAMYFCASSEGQDYGYTFGSGTRLTVV.

The chain combines TRBV29-1 with TRBJ2-7; TRBD2 matches 10 bases. The CDR3 is made up of 12 amino acids. V was pared by 4 bases and J by 9 bases, with 6 bases of the junction left unmatched. Germline V gene data show CDR1 as SQVTM and CDR2 as ANQGSEA. The DNA of the CDR3 is TGCAGCGTTGGGCTAGCGGGAGTCTGGCAGTACTTC. Its protein product is CSVGLAGVWQYF.

The chain recombines TRBV19 with TRBJ1-3; 7 bases line up with TRBD1. CDR1 and CDR2 (germline): LNHDA, SQIVND (reference sequence). J lost 4 bases, V lost 5 bases, and 8 bases had no gene match. CDR3 length equals 15 residues. CDR3: CASSARQGTGNTIYF. Written as DNA, the CDR3 is TGTGCCAGTAGTGCCCGACAGGGAACAGGAAACACCATATATTTT.

Worth noting for this clone: The sample carries other DNA sequences with the same CDR3. The gene calls are TRBV29-1 and TRBJ1-2; 8 nucleotides line up with TRBD1. Per germline, CDR1 SQVTM and CDR2 ANQGSEA. The V and J ends lost 1 base and 8 bases, in that order; junction bases with no gene match: 3. The CDR3 has 12 amino acids. In DNA form, the CDR3 reads TGCAGCGTTGAAGGACAGGGGCCCGGCTACACCTTC. The encoded protein is CSVEGQGPGYTF.

The chain joins TRBV6-5 to TRBJ1-2; 12 nucleotides line up with TRBD1. Germline lookup yields CDR1 MNHEY and CDR2 SVGAGI. With 0 bases clipped from V and 6 bases from J, the junction kept 5 bases outside the gene matches. The CDR3 has 16 amino acids. The CDR3 is CASSYSRGQGAHGYTF. The CDR3 DNA reads as TGTGCCAGCAGTTACTCTCGGGGACAGGGGGCCCATGGCTACACCTTC.